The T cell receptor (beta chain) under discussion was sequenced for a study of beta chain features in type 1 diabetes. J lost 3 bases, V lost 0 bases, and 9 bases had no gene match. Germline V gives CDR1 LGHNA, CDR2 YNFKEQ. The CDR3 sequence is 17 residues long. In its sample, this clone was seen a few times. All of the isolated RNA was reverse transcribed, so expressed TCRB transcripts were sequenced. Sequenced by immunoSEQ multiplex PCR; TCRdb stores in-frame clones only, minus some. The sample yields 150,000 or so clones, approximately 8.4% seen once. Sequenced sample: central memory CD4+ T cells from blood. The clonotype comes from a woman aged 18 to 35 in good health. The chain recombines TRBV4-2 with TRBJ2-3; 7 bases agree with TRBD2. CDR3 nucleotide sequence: TGTGCCAGCAGCCAAGATACCGCGGGAGAGGTAACAGATACGCAGTATTTT. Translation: CASSQDTAGEVTDTQYF.